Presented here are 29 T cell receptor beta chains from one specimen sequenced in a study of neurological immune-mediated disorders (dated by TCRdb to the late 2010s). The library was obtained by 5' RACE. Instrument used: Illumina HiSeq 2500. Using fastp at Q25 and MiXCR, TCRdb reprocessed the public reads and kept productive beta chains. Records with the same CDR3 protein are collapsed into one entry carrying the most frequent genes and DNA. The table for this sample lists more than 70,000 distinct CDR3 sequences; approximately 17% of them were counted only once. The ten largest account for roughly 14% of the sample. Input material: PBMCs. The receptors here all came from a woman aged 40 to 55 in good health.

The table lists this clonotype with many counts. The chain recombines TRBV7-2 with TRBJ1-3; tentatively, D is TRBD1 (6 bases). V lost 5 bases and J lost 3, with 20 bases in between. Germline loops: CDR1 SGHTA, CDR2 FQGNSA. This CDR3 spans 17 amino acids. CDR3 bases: TGTGCCAGCAGCGCAAGGGGGGCGGGGGAAAGTGGAAACACCATATATTTT. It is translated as CASSARGAGESGNTIYF.

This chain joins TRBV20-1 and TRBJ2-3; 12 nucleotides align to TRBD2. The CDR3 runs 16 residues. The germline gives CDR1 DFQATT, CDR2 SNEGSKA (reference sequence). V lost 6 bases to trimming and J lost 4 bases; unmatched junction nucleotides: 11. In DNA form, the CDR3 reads TGCAGTGCCCCGGGGCTAGCGGGAGGGCAGGCAGATACGCAGTATTTT. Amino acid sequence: CSAPGLAGGQADTQYF.

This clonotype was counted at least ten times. CDR3 region: CASSPPPRDRNFNEQFF. CDR3 coding DNA: TGTGCCAGCAGCCCTCCCCCCCGGGACAGGAATTTCAATGAGCAGTTCTTC. The rearrangement joins TRBV7-9 to TRBJ2-1; 8 bases are a match to TRBD1. The CDR3 is 17 residues long. V gave up 5 bases and J gave up 6 bases; unmatched junction bases: 15. CDR1 is SEHNR and CDR2 is FQNEAQ in the germline V gene (reference sequence). Using reference TRBV7-9 and TRBJ2-1 for the parts outside the CDR3, the full variable domain is DTGVSQNPRHKITKRGQNVTFRCDPISEHNRLYWYRQTLGQGPEFLTYFQNEAQLEKSRLLSDRFSAERPKGSFSTLEIQRTEQGDSAMYLCASSPPPRDRNFNEQFFGPGTRLTVL.

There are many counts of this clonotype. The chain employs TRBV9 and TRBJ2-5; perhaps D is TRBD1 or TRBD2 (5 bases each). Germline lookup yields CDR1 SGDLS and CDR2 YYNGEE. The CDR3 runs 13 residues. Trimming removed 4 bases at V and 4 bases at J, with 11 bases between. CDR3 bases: TGTGCCAGCAGCACTGGGGGTTCAGAGACCCAGTACTTC. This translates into CASSTGGSETQYF.

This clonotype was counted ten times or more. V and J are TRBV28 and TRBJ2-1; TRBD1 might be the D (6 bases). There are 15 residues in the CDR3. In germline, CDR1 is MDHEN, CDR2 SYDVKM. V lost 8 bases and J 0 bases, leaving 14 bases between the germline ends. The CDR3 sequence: CASETGMSSYNEQFF. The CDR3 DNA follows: TGTGCCAGCGAAACAGGGATGAGCTCCTACAATGAGCAGTTCTTC. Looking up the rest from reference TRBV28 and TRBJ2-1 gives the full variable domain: DVKVTQSSRYLVKRTGEKVFLECVQDMDHENMFWYRQDPGLGLRLIYFSYDVKMKEKGDIPEGYSVSREKKERFSLILESASTNQTSMYLCASETGMSSYNEQFFGPGTRLTVL.

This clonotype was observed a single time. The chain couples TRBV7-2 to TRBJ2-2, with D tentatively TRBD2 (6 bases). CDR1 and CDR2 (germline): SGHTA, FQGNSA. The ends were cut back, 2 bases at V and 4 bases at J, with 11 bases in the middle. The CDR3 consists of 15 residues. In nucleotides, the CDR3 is TGTGCCAGCAGCTTACAAGACGGGGGCACCGGGGAGCTGTTTTTT. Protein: CASSLQDGGTGELFF.

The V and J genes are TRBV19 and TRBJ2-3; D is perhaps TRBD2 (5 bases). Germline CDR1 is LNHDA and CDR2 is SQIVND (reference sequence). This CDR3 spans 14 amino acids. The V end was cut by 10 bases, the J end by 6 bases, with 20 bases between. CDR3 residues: CATKSLEASDTQYF. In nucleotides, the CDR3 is TGTGCCACCAAGAGTCTGGAGGCATCTGATACGCAGTATTTT.

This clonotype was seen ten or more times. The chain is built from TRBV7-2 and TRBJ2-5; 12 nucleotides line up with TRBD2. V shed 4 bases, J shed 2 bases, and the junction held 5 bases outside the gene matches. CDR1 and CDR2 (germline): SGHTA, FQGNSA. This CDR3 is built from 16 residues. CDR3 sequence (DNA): TGTGCCAGCAGCTCTCTAGCGGGGGGGTCTCAAGAGACCCAGTACTTC. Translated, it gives CASSSLAGGSQETQYF.

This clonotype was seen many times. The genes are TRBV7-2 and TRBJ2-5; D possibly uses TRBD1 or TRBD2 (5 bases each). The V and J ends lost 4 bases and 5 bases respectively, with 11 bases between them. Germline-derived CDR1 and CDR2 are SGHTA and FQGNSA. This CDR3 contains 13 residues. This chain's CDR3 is CASSSRGHETQYF. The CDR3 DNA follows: TGTGCCAGCAGCTCGAGGGGTCACGAGACCCAGTACTTC.

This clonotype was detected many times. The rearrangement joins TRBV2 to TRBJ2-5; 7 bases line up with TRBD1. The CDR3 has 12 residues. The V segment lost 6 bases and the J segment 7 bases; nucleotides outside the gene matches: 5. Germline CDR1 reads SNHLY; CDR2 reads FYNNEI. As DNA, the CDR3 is TGTGCCAGCAGCGTGGGACAGACGACCCAGTACTTC. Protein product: CASSVGQTTQYF.

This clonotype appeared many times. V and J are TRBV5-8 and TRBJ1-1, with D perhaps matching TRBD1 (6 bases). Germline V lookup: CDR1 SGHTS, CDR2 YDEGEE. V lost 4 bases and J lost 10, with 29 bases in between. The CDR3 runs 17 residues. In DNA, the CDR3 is TGTGCCAGCAGCCAAGTCCCCAGCGGGGGCTCTCTCAGGGGAGCTTTCTTT. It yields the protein CASSQVPSGGSLRGAFF.

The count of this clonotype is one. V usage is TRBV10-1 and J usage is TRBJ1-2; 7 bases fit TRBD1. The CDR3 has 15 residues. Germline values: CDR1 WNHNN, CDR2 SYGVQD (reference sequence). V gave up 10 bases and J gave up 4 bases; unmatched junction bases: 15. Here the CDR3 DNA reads TGCGCCACCCCCGGACAGGCAGTTGAGAGCTATGGCTACACCTTC. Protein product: CATPGQAVESYGYTF.

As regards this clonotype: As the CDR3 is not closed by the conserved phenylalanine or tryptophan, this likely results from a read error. CDR3 loop: CSALPGQAITDTQYL. CDR3 sequence (DNA): TGCAGTGCTCTTCCGGGACAGGCGATCACAGATACGCAGTATTTA. This chain connects TRBV20-1 to TRBJ2-3; 8 bases align to TRBD1. The CDR3 runs 15 residues. Germline trimming cut 5 bases from V and 2 bases from J; bases unmatched to any gene: 9. Germline V gene lookup returns CDR1 DFQATT and CDR2 SNEGSKA (reference sequence).

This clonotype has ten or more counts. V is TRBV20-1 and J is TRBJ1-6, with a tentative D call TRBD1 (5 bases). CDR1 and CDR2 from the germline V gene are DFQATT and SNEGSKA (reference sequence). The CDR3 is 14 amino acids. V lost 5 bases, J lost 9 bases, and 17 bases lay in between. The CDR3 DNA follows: TGCAGTGCTGACGGGGTGGGGCAGGGTTCACCCCTCCACTTT. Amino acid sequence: CSADGVGQGSPLHF.

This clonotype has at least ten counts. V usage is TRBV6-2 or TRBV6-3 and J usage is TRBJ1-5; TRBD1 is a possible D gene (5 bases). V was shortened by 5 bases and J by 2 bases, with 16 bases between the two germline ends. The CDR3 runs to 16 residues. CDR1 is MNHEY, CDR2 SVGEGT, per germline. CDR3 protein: CASSPDSYGRNQPQHF. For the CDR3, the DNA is TGTGCCAGCAGTCCTGACAGTTACGGGCGCAATCAGCCCCAGCATTTT.

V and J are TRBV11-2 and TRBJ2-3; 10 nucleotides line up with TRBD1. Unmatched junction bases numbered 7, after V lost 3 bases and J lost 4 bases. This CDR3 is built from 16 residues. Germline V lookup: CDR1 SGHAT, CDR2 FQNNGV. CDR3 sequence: CASSLTGGGFADTQYF. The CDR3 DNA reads TGTGCCAGCAGCTTGACAGGGGGCGGTTTTGCAGATACGCAGTATTTT.

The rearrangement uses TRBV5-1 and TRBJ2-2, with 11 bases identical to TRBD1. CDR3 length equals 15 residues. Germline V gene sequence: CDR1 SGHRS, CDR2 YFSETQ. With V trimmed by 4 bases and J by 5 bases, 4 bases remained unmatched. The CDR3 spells CASSEGTGGTGELFF. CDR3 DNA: TGCGCCAGCAGCGAAGGGACAGGGGGGACCGGGGAGCTGTTTTTT.

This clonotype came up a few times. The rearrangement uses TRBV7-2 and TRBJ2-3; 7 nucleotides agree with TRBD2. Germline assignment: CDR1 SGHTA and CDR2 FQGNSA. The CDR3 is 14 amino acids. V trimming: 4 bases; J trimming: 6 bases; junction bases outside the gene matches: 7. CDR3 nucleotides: TGTGCCAGCAGCTCCATCCACGGGGGGGATACGCAGTATTTT. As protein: CASSSIHGGDTQYF. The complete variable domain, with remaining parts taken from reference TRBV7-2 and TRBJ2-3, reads GAGVSQSPSNKVTEKGKDVELRCDPISGHTALYWYRQSLGQGLEFLIYFQGNSAPDKSGLPSDRFSAERTGGSVSTLTIQRTQQEDSAVYLCASSSIHGGDTQYFGPGTRLTVL.

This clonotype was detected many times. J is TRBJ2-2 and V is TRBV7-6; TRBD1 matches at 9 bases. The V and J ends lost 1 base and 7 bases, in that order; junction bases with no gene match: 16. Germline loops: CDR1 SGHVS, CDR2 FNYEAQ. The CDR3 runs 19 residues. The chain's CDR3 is CASSLDFDPRDRVVGELFF. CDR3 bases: TGTGCCAGCAGCTTAGATTTCGATCCCCGGGACAGGGTGGTCGGGGAGCTGTTTTTT.

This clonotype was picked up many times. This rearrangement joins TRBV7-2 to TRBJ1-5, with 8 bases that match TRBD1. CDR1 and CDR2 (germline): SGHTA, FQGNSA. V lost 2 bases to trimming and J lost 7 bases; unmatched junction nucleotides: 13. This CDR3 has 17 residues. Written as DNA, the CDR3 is TGTGCCAGCAGCTTAAGGGCAGGGGGCGCGATAAGACAGCCCCAGCATTTT. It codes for CASSLRAGGAIRQPQHF.

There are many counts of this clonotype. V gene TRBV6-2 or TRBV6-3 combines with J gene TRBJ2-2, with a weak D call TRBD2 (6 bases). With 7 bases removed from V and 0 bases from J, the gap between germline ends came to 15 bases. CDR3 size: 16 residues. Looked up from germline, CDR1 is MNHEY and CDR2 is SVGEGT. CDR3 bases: TGTGCCAGCATTAAGGTACCGGGAGCGAACACCGGGGAGCTGTTTTTT. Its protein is CASIKVPGANTGELFF.

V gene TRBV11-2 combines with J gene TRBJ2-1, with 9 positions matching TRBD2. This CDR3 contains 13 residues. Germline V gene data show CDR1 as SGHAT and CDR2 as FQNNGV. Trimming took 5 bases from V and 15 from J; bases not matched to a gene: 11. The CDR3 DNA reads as TGTGCCAGCAGCCACCAGGAAGCGGGGGGTCCGTTCTTC. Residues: CASSHQEAGGPFF.

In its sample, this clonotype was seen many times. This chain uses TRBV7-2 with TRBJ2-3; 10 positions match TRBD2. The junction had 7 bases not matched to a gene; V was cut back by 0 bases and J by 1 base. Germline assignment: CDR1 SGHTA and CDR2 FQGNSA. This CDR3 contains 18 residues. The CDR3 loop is CASSLAAPLAGGTDTQYF. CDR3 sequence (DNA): TGTGCCAGCAGCTTAGCAGCCCCTCTAGCGGGGGGCACAGATACGCAGTATTTT.

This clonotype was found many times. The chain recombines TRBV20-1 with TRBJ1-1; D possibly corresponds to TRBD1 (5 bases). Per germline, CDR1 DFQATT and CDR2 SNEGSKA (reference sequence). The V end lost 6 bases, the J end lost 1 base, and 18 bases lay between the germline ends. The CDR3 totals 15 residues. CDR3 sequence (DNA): TGCAGTGCAGACCATCGGGGGAAACCGAACACTGAAGCTTTCTTT. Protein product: CSADHRGKPNTEAFF.

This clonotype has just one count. The CDR3 here is CASSPLRDTFAEQYF. The DNA of the CDR3 is TGTGCCAGTAGTCCCCTGCGGGACACCTTTGCCGAGCAGTACTTC. V usage is TRBV19 and J usage is TRBJ2-7; D is tentatively TRBD1 or TRBD2 (6 bases each). V was shortened by 5 bases and J by 6 bases, with 20 bases between the two germline ends. Germline CDR1 LNHDA, CDR2 SQIVND (reference sequence). The CDR3 loop spans 15 amino acids.

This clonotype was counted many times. For the CDR3, the DNA is TGCGCCAGCAGCTCGACAGGGGGATCTTTCGAGCAGTACTTC. Translated: CASSSTGGSFEQYF. The J gene is TRBJ2-7, the V gene TRBV5-1; 9 bases agree with TRBD1. This CDR3 has 14 amino acids. Looked up from germline, CDR1 is SGHRS and CDR2 is YFSETQ. J lost 6 bases, V lost 3 bases, and 7 bases had no gene match. Using reference TRBV5-1 and TRBJ2-7 for the parts outside the CDR3, the full variable domain is KAGVTQTPRYLIKTRGQQVTLSCSPISGHRSVSWYQQTPGQGLQFLFEYFSETQRNKGNFPGRFSGRQFSNSRSEMNVSTLELGDSALYLCASSSTGGSFEQYFGPGTRLTVT.

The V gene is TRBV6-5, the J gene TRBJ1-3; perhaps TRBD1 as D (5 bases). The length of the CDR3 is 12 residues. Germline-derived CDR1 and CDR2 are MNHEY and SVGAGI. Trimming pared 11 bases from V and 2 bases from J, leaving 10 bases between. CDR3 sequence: CAATGPGNTIYF. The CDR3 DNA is TGTGCCGCAACAGGACCTGGAAACACCATATATTTT.

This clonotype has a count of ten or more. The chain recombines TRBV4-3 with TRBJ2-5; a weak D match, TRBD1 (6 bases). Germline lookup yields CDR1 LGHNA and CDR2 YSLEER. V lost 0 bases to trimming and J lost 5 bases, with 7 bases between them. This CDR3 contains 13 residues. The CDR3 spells CASSQDQGETQYF. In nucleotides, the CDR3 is TGCGCCAGCAGCCAAGATCAGGGGGAGACCCAGTACTTC.

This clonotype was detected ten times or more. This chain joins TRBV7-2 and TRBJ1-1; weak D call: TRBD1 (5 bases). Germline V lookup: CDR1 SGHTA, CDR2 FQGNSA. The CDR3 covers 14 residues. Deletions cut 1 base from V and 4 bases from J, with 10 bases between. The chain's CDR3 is CASSLESGPTEAFF. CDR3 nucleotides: TGTGCCAGCAGCTTAGAGTCGGGACCCACTGAAGCTTTCTTT.